Shown below are 13 T cell receptor beta chains from a single sample sequenced in a study of low-dose radiotherapy and immunotherapy resistance in tumors. Time point given: after trial treatment. Regarding treatment: LDRT plus nivolumab, ipilimumab, low-dose cyclophosphamide and aspirin (RACIN trial). First-strand cDNA used TRAV- and TRBV-specific primers, covering alpha and beta chains. A roughly 22-cycle PCR with a constant-region primer and V-primer adapter amplified TCRs. Using its own MiXCR run on the reads, TCRdb lists one record per CDR3 protein. The sample includes 75,000 to 95,000 distinct CDR3 sequences, around 20% of them seen just once. Material: PBMCs, obtained after low-dose radiotherapy plus immunotherapy. Receptors were obtained from a female donor with ovarian cancer.

This clonotype was seen repeatedly, ten times or more. This chain links TRBV15 with TRBJ2-7; 9 bases are a match to TRBD2. Germline CDR1 reads LNHNV; CDR2 reads YYDKDF (reference sequence). V was clipped by 9 bases and J by 0 bases; unmatched bases: 6. CDR3 length equals 14 residues. This CDR3 is CATSAGGSSYEQYF. The CDR3 DNA is TGTGCCACGAGTGCGGGGGGGAGCTCCTACGAGCAGTACTTC. The variable domain in full, completed from reference TRBV15 and TRBJ2-7, reads DAMVIQNPRYQVTQFGKPVTLSCSQTLNHNVMYWYQQKSSQAPKLLFHYYDKDFNNEADTPDNFQSRRPNTSFCFLDIRSPGLGDTAMYLCATSAGGSSYEQYFGPGTRLTVT.

This clonotype was observed many times. The chain is built from TRBV19 and TRBJ2-5, with TRBD2 identical over 11 bases. CDR3 length: 15 residues. The trim removed 6 bases at V and 4 bases at J, leaving 7 bases unmatched. CDR1 is LNHDA, CDR2 SQIVND, per germline (reference sequence). In DNA, the CDR3 is TGTGCCAGTAGCACGGGACTAGCGGCTGGAGAGACCCAGTACTTC. Translating it yields CASSTGLAAGETQYF.

This clonotype showed up many times. The chain combines TRBV11-3 with TRBJ1-4; the D is unclear. The CDR3 has 15 residues. Trimming took 1 base from V and 3 from J, leaving 9 bases between them. CDR1 SGHNT and CDR2 YENEEA come from the germline V gene. This chain's CDR3 is CASSLGEASNEKLFF. CDR3 DNA: TGTGCCAGCAGCTTAGGAGAGGCGTCTAATGAAAAACTGTTTTTT.

This clonotype was found many times. The chain links TRBV7-9 to TRBJ1-1; D is possibly TRBD1 (6 bases). Germline V gene data show CDR1 as SEHNR and CDR2 as FQNEAQ (reference sequence). V was trimmed by 1 base and J by 6 bases, leaving 15 bases between them. The CDR3 loop spans 15 amino acids. DNA of the CDR3: TGTGCCAGCAGCTTAGATCAGGGGCTGGGCGCTGAAGCTTTCTTT. Translating it yields CASSLDQGLGAEAFF.

This clonotype was picked up many times. J is TRBJ2-5 and V is TRBV28; 8 nucleotides match TRBD1. CDR1 is MDHEN, CDR2 SYDVKM, per germline. V was clipped by 8 bases and J by 4 bases; unmatched bases: 12. The CDR3 totals 15 residues. CDR3 sequence (DNA): TGTGCCAGCCGCGAGCAGGGGGCGAAGGCAGAGACCCAGTACTTC. It specifies CASREQGAKAETQYF.

This clonotype was observed a few times. This CDR3 reads CASRTGGTPSGANVLTF. The CDR3 coding sequence is TGTGCCAGCAGGACAGGGGGCACCCCCTCTGGGGCCAACGTCCTGACTTTC. The V and J genes are TRBV28 and TRBJ2-6; 10 nucleotides match TRBD1. CDR3 length: 17 amino acids. With V trimmed by 6 bases and J by 0 bases, 5 bases remained unmatched. The germline V gene has CDR1 MDHEN and CDR2 SYDVKM.

This clonotype was recorded many times. The genes are TRBV13 and TRBJ2-7; TRBD2 matches 13 bases. Germline lookup yields CDR1 PRHDT and CDR2 FYEKMQ (reference sequence). This CDR3 is built from 18 residues. V trimming: 5 bases; J trimming: 3 bases; junction bases outside the gene matches: 13. The CDR3 DNA sequence: TGTGCCAGCAGCCGAGGTGGAGCCGGGACTAGCGGGATCTACGAGCAGTACTTC. Amino acids: CASSRGGAGTSGIYEQYF.

This clonotype was detected ten times or more. The rearrangement uses TRBV28 and TRBJ2-7, with 8 nucleotides matching TRBD1. Germline loops: CDR1 MDHEN, CDR2 SYDVKM. V lost 5 bases and J lost 6; bases outside the gene matches: 6. The CDR3 contains 13 residues. The CDR3 bases are TGTGCCAGCAGTCCGAGGACAGGGCGCGAGCAGTACTTC. Translation: CASSPRTGREQYF.

This clonotype was seen repeatedly, ten times or more. The gene calls are TRBV2 and TRBJ2-1; D is undetermined. V was cut by 4 bases and J by 5 bases, with 9 bases left in between. The CDR3 covers 13 residues. In germline, CDR1 is SNHLY, CDR2 FYNNEI. For the CDR3, the DNA is TGTGCCAGCAGTGTCCGCAGAGACAATGAGCAGTTCTTC. Amino acids: CASSVRRDNEQFF.

This clonotype has a handful of counts. V and J are TRBV5-1 and TRBJ2-1; either TRBD1 or TRBD2 may supply D (5 bases each). Trimming left V 4 bases short and J 2 bases short, with 16 bases between. Germline V lookup: CDR1 SGHRS, CDR2 YFSETQ. The CDR3 length is 16 residues. The CDR3 spells CASSADPGQPYNEQFF. Written as DNA, the CDR3 is TGCGCCAGCAGCGCGGACCCGGGGCAACCCTACAATGAGCAGTTCTTC.

The genes are TRBV6-5 and TRBJ1-5; 8 bases map to TRBD1. Trimming at V came to 7 bases and at J to 2 bases, leaving 4 bases not matched to a gene. Germline V lookup: CDR1 MNHEY, CDR2 SVGAGI. This CDR3 has 14 amino acids. CDR3 DNA sequence: TGTGCCAGCACCAGGGGACAGGGCAATCAGCCCCAGCATTTT. It is translated as CASTRGQGNQPQHF.

This clonotype was seen ten or more times. The genes are TRBV20-1 and TRBJ2-5; 12 bases map to TRBD2. This CDR3 comprises 16 residues. Germline V gene sequence: CDR1 DFQATT, CDR2 SNEGSKA (reference sequence). V shed 5 bases, J shed 4 bases, and the junction held 11 bases outside the gene matches. The CDR3 here is CSAEGRTSGIRETQYF. DNA of the CDR3: TGCAGTGCTGAGGGCCGGACTAGCGGGATCAGAGAGACCCAGTACTTC.

Turning to this clonotype: This sequence is one base from a far larger clone and is likely a read error. The V call is TRBV28, the J call TRBJ2-1; maybe TRBD2 (6 bases). The CDR3 consists of 13 residues. Germline CDR1 MDHEN, CDR2 SYDVKM. The V and J ends lost 9 bases and 10 bases respectively, with 19 bases between them. The CDR3 DNA sequence: TGTGCCAGTTTGTCGGGGGTCAGCTACGAGCAGTTCTTC. Amino acid sequence: CASLSGVSYEQFF.